The rows below give T cell receptor beta chains drawn from one sample of a study of human T cells and chemical hapten exposure. TCRdb independently ran MiXCR on the 5' RACE reads; one entry per CDR3 protein. The table includes tens of thousands of distinct CDR3 sequences, less than 9.5% detected once. These receptors were collected from a male donor in good health. CDR3s include the opening cysteine and the closing phenylalanine or tryptophan. D genes are given only for firm matches. Clone size, where shown, is once, few, many, or a class for clones that have expanded.

d_gene: NA
v_gene: TRBV5-1
abundance: NA
j_gene: TRBJ1-1
CDR3nt: TGCGCCAGCAGCTTGACAGGGCTCACTGAAGCTTTCTTT
CDR3aa: CASSLTGLTEAFF

d_gene: NA
v_gene: TRBV27
abundance: NA
j_gene: TRBJ1-4
CDR3nt: TGTCCCAGCAGTCTGGGGGCAACTAATGAAAAACTGTTTTTT
CDR3aa: CPSSLGATNEKLFF

d_gene: TRBD1
v_gene: TRBV18
abundance: few
j_gene: TRBJ2-7
CDR3nt: TGTGCCAGCTCACCACTAGCGACAGGGCTGCACGAGCAGTACTTC
CDR3aa: CASSPLATGLHEQYF

d_gene: TRBD2
v_gene: TRBV6-2/TRBV6-3
abundance: NA
j_gene: TRBJ2-6
CDR3nt: TGTGCCAGCACCCACGCGGGGGCTGGGGCCAACGTCCTGACTTTC
CDR3aa: CASTHAGAGANVLTF

d_gene: NA
v_gene: TRBV20-1
abundance: many
j_gene: TRBJ2-1
CDR3nt: TGCAGTGCTAGACCCAGGGTCAACTACAATGAGCAGTTCTTC
CDR3aa: CSARPRVNYNEQFF

d_gene: NA
v_gene: TRBV12-3/TRBV12-4
abundance: many
j_gene: TRBJ1-5
CDR3nt: TGTGCCAGCAGTTTAAAGGTCAATCAGCCCCAGCATTTT
CDR3aa: CASSLKVNQPQHF

d_gene: TRBD2
v_gene: TRBV4-1
abundance: NA
j_gene: TRBJ2-7
CDR3nt: TGCGCCAGCAGGCCTCAGAAGCTAGCGGATTACGAGCAGTACTTC
CDR3aa: CASRPQKLADYEQYF

d_gene: NA
v_gene: TRBV4-3
abundance: many
j_gene: TRBJ2-7
CDR3nt: TGCGCCAGCAGCCAAGGGACGCGCGGAGGCTCCTACGAGCAGTACTTC
CDR3aa: CASSQGTRGGSYEQYF

d_gene: NA
v_gene: TRBV19
abundance: many
j_gene: TRBJ2-7
CDR3nt: TGTGCCAGTAGTATAACAACAGGGATTAACGAGCAGTACTTC
CDR3aa: CASSITTGINEQYF

d_gene: NA
v_gene: TRBV19
abundance: few
j_gene: TRBJ1-1
CDR3nt: TGTGCCAGTAGTATCTATGGTGAGAACACTGAAGCTTTCTTT
CDR3aa: CASSIYGENTEAFF

d_gene: TRBD2
v_gene: TRBV20-1
abundance: many
j_gene: TRBJ2-3
CDR3nt: TGCAGTGCTAGAGATAAGACTAGCGGGAGGGTAACAGATACGCAGTATTTT
CDR3aa: CSARDKTSGRVTDTQYF

d_gene: TRBD1
v_gene: TRBV15
abundance: NA
j_gene: TRBJ2-1
CDR3nt: TGTGCCACCAGCAGAGACCGGGACAGCAATGAGCAGTTCTTC
CDR3aa: CATSRDRDSNEQFF

d_gene: NA
v_gene: TRBV27
abundance: NA
j_gene: TRBJ1-1
CDR3nt: TGTGCCAGCAGTTTATCGGTTTGGGGGCGTGCTTTCTTT
CDR3aa: CASSLSVWGRAFF

d_gene: TRBD2
v_gene: TRBV4-2
abundance: once
j_gene: TRBJ2-1
CDR3nt: TGTGCCAGCGGCCAAGCCCGGGACTATGTCAATGAGCAGTTCTTC
CDR3aa: CASGQARDYVNEQFF

d_gene: NA
v_gene: TRBV4-1
abundance: many
j_gene: TRBJ1-3
CDR3nt: TGCGCCAGCAGCCACCCCCACACGAGCTCTGGAAACACCATATATTTT
CDR3aa: CASSHPHTSSGNTIYF

d_gene: TRBD1
v_gene: TRBV19
abundance: few
j_gene: TRBJ1-5
CDR3nt: TGTGCCAGTAGTACTAACGGACAGGACAATCAGCCCCAGCATTTT
CDR3aa: CASSTNGQDNQPQHF

d_gene: TRBD1
v_gene: TRBV7-9
abundance: NA
j_gene: TRBJ2-5
CDR3nt: TGTGCCAGCAGCCCGGGGACAGGGGTTCAAGAGACCCAGTACTTC
CDR3aa: CASSPGTGVQETQYF

d_gene: TRBD1
v_gene: TRBV12-3/TRBV12-4
abundance: few
j_gene: TRBJ1-1
CDR3nt: TGTGCCAGCAGTTTAATCCGACAGGGCGATGTGGACACTGAAGCTTTCTTT
CDR3aa: CASSLIRQGDVDTEAFF

d_gene: NA
v_gene: TRBV6-6
abundance: few
j_gene: TRBJ2-1
CDR3nt: TGTGCCAGCAGTTACTCGGGCAGGGGCAATGAGCAGTTCTTC
CDR3aa: CASSYSGRGNEQFF

d_gene: TRBD2
v_gene: TRBV7-2
abundance: NA
j_gene: TRBJ2-1
CDR3nt: TGTGCCAGCAGCTTTTCCCTAGCGGGGGGGCCCTACAATGAGCAGTTCTTC
CDR3aa: CASSFSLAGGPYNEQFF

d_gene: TRBD1
v_gene: TRBV5-4
abundance: few
j_gene: TRBJ2-1
CDR3nt: TGTGCCAGCAGCCTCGGGACAGGGGGTGGCAATGAGCAGTTCTTC
CDR3aa: CASSLGTGGGNEQFF

d_gene: NA
v_gene: TRBV3-2
abundance: few
j_gene: TRBJ1-5
CDR3nt: TGTGCCAGCAGCCAAGATGGGGCAGGGTACAATCAGCCCCAGCATTTT
CDR3aa: CASSQDGAGYNQPQHF

d_gene: TRBD2
v_gene: TRBV6-1
abundance: many
j_gene: TRBJ2-7
CDR3nt: TGTGCCAGCAGTGACCAGCGAGCGGGAGGCGAGCAGTACTTC
CDR3aa: CASSDQRAGGEQYF

d_gene: NA
v_gene: TRBV7-6
abundance: few
j_gene: TRBJ1-5
CDR3nt: TGTGCCAGCAGCCCCGAAGGAGGGAGCAATCAGCCCCAGCATTTT
CDR3aa: CASSPEGGSNQPQHF

d_gene: NA
v_gene: TRBV20-1
abundance: many
j_gene: TRBJ2-7
CDR3nt: TGCAGTGCTAGAGATCGATACTCCCAGTTATACGAGCAGTACTTC
CDR3aa: CSARDRYSQLYEQYF

d_gene: TRBD1
v_gene: TRBV5-1
abundance: few
j_gene: TRBJ1-4
CDR3nt: TGCGCCAGCAGCCGGACAGGGACGGGTGAAAAACTGTTTTTT
CDR3aa: CASSRTGTGEKLFF

d_gene: NA
v_gene: TRBV11-2
abundance: NA
j_gene: TRBJ2-1
CDR3nt: TGTGCCAGCAGCCGACCGAACAATGAGCAGTTCTTC
CDR3aa: CASSRPNNEQFF

d_gene: TRBD2
v_gene: TRBV28
abundance: many
j_gene: TRBJ2-7
CDR3nt: TGTGCCAGCAGTTTCGCCCGTCGGACTAGCGGAACCTACGAGCAGTACTTC
CDR3aa: CASSFARRTSGTYEQYF

d_gene: TRBD1
v_gene: TRBV3-1
abundance: many
j_gene: TRBJ1-5
CDR3nt: TGTGCCAGCAGCCAAGATAACGGGGACAGTCGTCAGCCCCAGCATTTT
CDR3aa: CASSQDNGDSRQPQHF

d_gene: NA
v_gene: TRBV7-2
abundance: many
j_gene: TRBJ2-1
CDR3nt: TGTGCCAGCAGCTTGACAGAGTACAATGAGCAGTTCTTC
CDR3aa: CASSLTEYNEQFF

d_gene: TRBD1
v_gene: TRBV3-1
abundance: few
j_gene: TRBJ1-4
CDR3nt: TGTGCCAGCAGCCAACCGACAGGGCGTAGCGAAAAACTGTTTTTT
CDR3aa: CASSQPTGRSEKLFF

d_gene: TRBD2
v_gene: TRBV7-9
abundance: NA
j_gene: TRBJ2-5
CDR3nt: TGTGCCACCAGTGCGGGGGAAGAGACCCAGTACTTC
CDR3aa: CATSAGEETQYF

d_gene: NA
v_gene: TRBV4-2
abundance: few
j_gene: TRBJ2-1
CDR3nt: TGTGCCAGCAGCCAACACAGAGACAATGAGCAGTTCTTC
CDR3aa: CASSQHRDNEQFF

d_gene: NA
v_gene: TRBV7-2
abundance: NA
j_gene: TRBJ1-4
CDR3nt: TGTGCCAGCAGCTGGCAGATTAATGAAAAACTGTTTTTT
CDR3aa: CASSWQINEKLFF

d_gene: NA
v_gene: TRBV4-1
abundance: NA
j_gene: TRBJ2-7
CDR3nt: TGCGCCAGCAGCCATGCCGGGACTTCAAGCTCCTACGAGCAGTACTTC
CDR3aa: CASSHAGTSSSYEQYF

d_gene: TRBD1
v_gene: TRBV2
abundance: many
j_gene: TRBJ2-7
CDR3nt: TGTGCCAGCAGGCAGGGGGCTGGGGAGCAGTACTTC
CDR3aa: CASRQGAGEQYF

d_gene: TRBD2
v_gene: TRBV20-1
abundance: NA
j_gene: TRBJ2-3
CDR3nt: TGCAGTGCCAGCGGGGGAACAGATACGCAGTATTTT
CDR3aa: CSASGGTDTQYF

d_gene: NA
v_gene: TRBV6-2/TRBV6-3
abundance: NA
j_gene: TRBJ1-5
CDR3nt: TGTGCCAGCAGTCCGCGACAGCTACTCAATCAGCCCCAGCATTTT
CDR3aa: CASSPRQLLNQPQHF

d_gene: TRBD1
v_gene: TRBV12-3/TRBV12-4
abundance: NA
j_gene: TRBJ1-6
CDR3nt: TGTGCCAGCACACTCCGAACCGGGACAGATTCACCCCTCCACTTT
CDR3aa: CASTLRTGTDSPLHF

d_gene: TRBD2
v_gene: TRBV7-2
abundance: NA
j_gene: TRBJ2-3
CDR3nt: TGTGCCAGCAGCTTAGGACGGGGGGGCCCAGATACGCAGTATTTT
CDR3aa: CASSLGRGGPDTQYF

d_gene: NA
v_gene: TRBV6-6
abundance: few
j_gene: TRBJ2-6
CDR3nt: TGTGCCAGCAGTTACCGGGCGGGGGCCAACGTCCTGACTTTC
CDR3aa: CASSYRAGANVLTF

d_gene: TRBD2
v_gene: TRBV28
abundance: NA
j_gene: TRBJ2-3
CDR3nt: TGTGCCAGCAGTTCCGGGACTAGCGGATTCACAGATACGCAGTATTTT
CDR3aa: CASSSGTSGFTDTQYF

d_gene: TRBD2
v_gene: TRBV12-3/TRBV12-4
abundance: few
j_gene: TRBJ2-3
CDR3nt: TGTGCCAGCAGCCGCGGGGGTGGGGCCGCAGATACGCAGTATTTT
CDR3aa: CASSRGGGAADTQYF

d_gene: TRBD2
v_gene: TRBV6-6
abundance: NA
j_gene: TRBJ2-5
CDR3nt: TGTGCCAGCAGTTACGAGTGGACTAGCGGGAGAGGACGAGAGACCCAGTACTTC
CDR3aa: CASSYEWTSGRGRETQYF

d_gene: TRBD1
v_gene: TRBV5-4
abundance: many
j_gene: TRBJ2-1
CDR3nt: TGTGCCAGCAGCCTAAGGAGACAGGGGGCAAGAGAGCAGTTCTTC
CDR3aa: CASSLRRQGAREQFF

d_gene: TRBD2
v_gene: TRBV2
abundance: few
j_gene: TRBJ2-3
CDR3nt: TGTGCCAGCAGTGAAGCGGGACTAGCGGGGGGACCGGAGAGGACAGATACGCAGTATTTT
CDR3aa: CASSEAGLAGGPERTDTQYF

d_gene: TRBD2
v_gene: TRBV2
abundance: many
j_gene: TRBJ2-7
CDR3nt: TGTGCCAGCAGTTCGACTAGCGGCGAGCAGTACTTC
CDR3aa: CASSSTSGEQYF

d_gene: NA
v_gene: TRBV5-4
abundance: many
j_gene: TRBJ2-3
CDR3nt: TGTGCCAGCAGCTTGGACGGCCTGAGCACAGATACGCAGTATTTT
CDR3aa: CASSLDGLSTDTQYF

d_gene: TRBD1
v_gene: TRBV5-5
abundance: many
j_gene: TRBJ1-6
CDR3nt: TGTGCCAGCAGCAAGGAAAGGGACAGCGCGAGATCACCCCTCCACTTT
CDR3aa: CASSKERDSARSPLHF

d_gene: NA
v_gene: TRBV7-2
abundance: few
j_gene: TRBJ1-3
CDR3nt: TGTGCCAGCAGCTTGACAGGCCTCAGCTCTGGAAACACCATATATTTT
CDR3aa: CASSLTGLSSGNTIYF

d_gene: TRBD2
v_gene: TRBV7-9
abundance: NA
j_gene: TRBJ2-7
CDR3nt: TGTGCCAGCAGCTTAGGGACTAGCGGAACCTACGAGCAGTACTTC
CDR3aa: CASSLGTSGTYEQYF